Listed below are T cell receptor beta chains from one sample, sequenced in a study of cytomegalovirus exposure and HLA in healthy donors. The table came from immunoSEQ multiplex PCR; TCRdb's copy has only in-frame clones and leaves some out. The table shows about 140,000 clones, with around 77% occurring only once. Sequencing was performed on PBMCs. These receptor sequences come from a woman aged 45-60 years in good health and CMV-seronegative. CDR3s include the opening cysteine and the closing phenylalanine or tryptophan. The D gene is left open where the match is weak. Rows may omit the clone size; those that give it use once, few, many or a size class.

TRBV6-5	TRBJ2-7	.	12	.	TGTGCCAGCAGTTACAGGGGTAACGAGCAGTACTTC	CASSYRGNEQYF
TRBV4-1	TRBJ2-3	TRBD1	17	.	TGCGCCAGCAGCCAAGATAATACAGGGGGTCCCACAGATACGCAGTATTTT	CASSQDNTGGPTDTQYF
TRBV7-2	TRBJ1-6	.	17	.	TGTGCCAGCAGCTCCCTATACCCAAGCTCCTATAATTCACCCCTCCACTTT	CASSSLYPSSYNSPLHF
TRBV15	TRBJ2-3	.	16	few	TGTGCCACCAGCAGAGCAGCGCCCGCTAGCACAGATACGCAGTATTTT	CATSRAAPASTDTQYF
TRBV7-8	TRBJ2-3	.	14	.	TGTGCCAGCCTTTCTTTAACTGCGTCGGATACGCAGTATTTT	CASLSLTASDTQYF
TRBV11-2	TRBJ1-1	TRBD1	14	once	TGTGCCAGCAGCCTGACAGGGGAGGCTACTGAAGCTTTCTTT	CASSLTGEATEAFF
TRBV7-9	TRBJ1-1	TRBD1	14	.	TGTGCCAGCAGCTCCCCCACAGGGGGCTCTGAAGCTTTCTTT	CASSSPTGGSEAFF
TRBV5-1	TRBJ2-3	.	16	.	TGCGCCAGCAGCCCTAGGTGGGGGGGCCGCACAGATACGCAGTATTTT	CASSPRWGGRTDTQYF
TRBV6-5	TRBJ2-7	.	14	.	TGTGCCAGCAGACGGGACCGCGGGGTTAGCGAGCAGTACTTC	CASRRDRGVSEQYF
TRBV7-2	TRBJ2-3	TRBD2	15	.	TGTGCCAGCAGCTTAGGTTCGGGGGGGATGGATACGCAGTATTTT	CASSLGSGGMDTQYF
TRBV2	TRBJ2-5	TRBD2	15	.	TGTGCCAGCAGTGAGCGCGGGGGGGCTGGAGAGACCCAGTACTTC	CASSERGGAGETQYF
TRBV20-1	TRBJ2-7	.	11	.	TGCAGTGCTAGAGCTGGGAGAGAGCAGTACTTC	CSARAGREQYF
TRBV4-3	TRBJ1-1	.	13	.	TGCGCCAGCAGCCAGACACCGAACACTGAAGCTTTCTTT	CASSQTPNTEAFF
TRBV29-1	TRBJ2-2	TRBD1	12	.	TGCAGCGTCTCCCGGGACAGCGGGGAGCTGTTTTTT	CSVSRDSGELFF
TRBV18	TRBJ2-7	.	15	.	TGTGCCAGCTCCCAAGCGGCCCAGGCCTCCTACGAGCAGTACTTC	CASSQAAQASYEQYF
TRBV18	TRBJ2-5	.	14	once	TGTGCCAGCTCACCACCGCCAGGCCAAGAGACCCAGTACTTC	CASSPPPGQETQYF